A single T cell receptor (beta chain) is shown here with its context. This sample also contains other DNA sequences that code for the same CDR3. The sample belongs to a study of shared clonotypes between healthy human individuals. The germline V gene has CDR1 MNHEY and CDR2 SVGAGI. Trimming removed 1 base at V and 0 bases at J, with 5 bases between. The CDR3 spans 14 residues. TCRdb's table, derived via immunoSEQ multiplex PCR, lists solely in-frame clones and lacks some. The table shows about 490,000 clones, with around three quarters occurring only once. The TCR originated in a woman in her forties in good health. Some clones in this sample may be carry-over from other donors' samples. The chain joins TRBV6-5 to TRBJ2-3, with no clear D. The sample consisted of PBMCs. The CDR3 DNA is TGTGCCAGCAGTTACTTCGGGAGCACAGATACGCAGTATTTT. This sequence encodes CASSYFGSTDTQYF.